Listed below are T cell receptor beta chains from one sample, sequenced in a study of type 1 regulatory T cells. These receptors' antigens are unknown. MiXCR, applied by TCRdb to the reads, yields one record per CDR3 protein. The repertoire consists of 60,000 to 75,000 distinct CDR3 sequences, with more than 20% occurring once and the leading ten covering more than 6.5%. Sequencing was performed on cultured type 1 regulatory T (Tr1) cells, either the whole culture or a sorted fraction (not recorded which). The receptor source for this set is a human donor in good health. Each CDR3 is given with its conserved first and last residue. The D gene is left open where the match is weak. Rows may omit the clone size; those that give it use once, few, many or a size class.

cdr3_aa	cdr3_nt	j_call	d_call	clone_size	v_call
CASSLLAGGGYGELFF	TGTGCCAGCAGTCTACTAGCGGGAGGGGGATACGGGGAGCTGTTTTTT	TRBJ2-2	TRBD2	.	TRBV27
CAAQRRETGELFF	TGTGCCGCCCAAAGAAGGGAAACCGGGGAGCTGTTTTTT	TRBJ2-2	.	few	TRBV18
CASSYSWGHNEQFF	TGTGCCAGCAGTTACTCGTGGGGCCACAATGAGCAGTTCTTC	TRBJ2-1	.	few	TRBV6-2/TRBV6-3
CASSLVTGGADGYTF	TGTGCCAGCAGCTTAGTAACAGGGGGCGCGGATGGCTACACCTTC	TRBJ1-2	TRBD1	.	TRBV5-5
CASSRDYSDTQYF	TGTGCCAGCAGCCGGGACTATTCAGATACGCAGTATTTT	TRBJ2-3	TRBD2	.	TRBV7-2
CATSRGGGSLLRTAFF	TGTGCCACCAGCAGAGGAGGAGGTTCCCTCCTTAGGACAGCTTTCTTT	TRBJ1-1	.	.	TRBV15
CAWTTGTKGYEQFF	TGTGCCTGGACTACGGGGACCAAGGGCTATGAGCAGTTCTTC	TRBJ2-1	.	.	TRBV30
CASNSQAGADTQYF	TGTGCCAGCAATTCCCAAGCGGGAGCAGATACGCAGTATTTT	TRBJ2-3	TRBD2	.	TRBV6-2/TRBV6-3
CASSQDGQGKVNEQFF	TGTGCCAGCAGCCAAGACGGACAGGGTAAGGTAAATGAGCAGTTCTTC	TRBJ2-1	TRBD1	few	TRBV3-1
CASSLAGTDNSPLHF	TGCGCCAGCAGCTTGGCCGGGACGGATAATTCACCCCTCCACTTT	TRBJ1-6	.	few	TRBV5-1
CASSLGQGIQETQYF	TGTGCCAGCAGCCTGGGACAGGGTATTCAAGAGACCCAGTACTTC	TRBJ2-5	TRBD1	.	TRBV5-6
CASSLAPGTYYGYTF	TGTGCCAGCAGCTTAGCACCCGGGACATATTATGGCTACACCTTC	TRBJ1-2	.	few	TRBV7-2
CASSPGQGDEKLFF	TGTGCCAGCTCTCCGGGACAGGGCGATGAAAAACTGTTTTTT	TRBJ1-4	TRBD1	.	TRBV18
CASSPLDRPDYEQYF	TGCGCCAGCAGCCCACTGGACCGACCCGACTACGAGCAGTACTTC	TRBJ2-7	.	.	TRBV5-1
CSASPSGDHQPQHF	TGCAGTGCTAGTCCGTCGGGCGACCATCAGCCCCAGCATTTT	TRBJ1-5	.	.	TRBV20-1